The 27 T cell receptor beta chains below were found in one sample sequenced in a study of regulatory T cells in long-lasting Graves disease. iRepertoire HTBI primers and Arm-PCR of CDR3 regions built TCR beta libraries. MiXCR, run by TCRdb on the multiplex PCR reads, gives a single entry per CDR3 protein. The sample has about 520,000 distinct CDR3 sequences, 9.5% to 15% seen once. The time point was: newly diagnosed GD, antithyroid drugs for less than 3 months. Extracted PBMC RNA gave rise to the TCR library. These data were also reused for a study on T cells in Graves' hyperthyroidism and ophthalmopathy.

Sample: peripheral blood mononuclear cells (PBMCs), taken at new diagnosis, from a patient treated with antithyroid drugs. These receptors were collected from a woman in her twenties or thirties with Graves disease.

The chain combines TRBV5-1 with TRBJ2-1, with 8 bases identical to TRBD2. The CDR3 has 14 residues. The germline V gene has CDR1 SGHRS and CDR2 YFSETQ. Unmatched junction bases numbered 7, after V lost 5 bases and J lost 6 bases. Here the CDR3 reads CASSFQLAVNEQFF. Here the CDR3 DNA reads TGCGCCAGCAGTTTCCAACTAGCGGTCAATGAGCAGTTCTTC.

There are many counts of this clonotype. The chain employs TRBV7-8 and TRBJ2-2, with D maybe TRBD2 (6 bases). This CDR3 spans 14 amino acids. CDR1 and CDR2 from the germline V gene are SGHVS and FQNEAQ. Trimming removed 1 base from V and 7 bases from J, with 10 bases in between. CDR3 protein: CASSLDRGDGELFF. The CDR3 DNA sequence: TGTGCCAGCAGCTTAGACCGCGGGGACGGGGAGCTGTTTTTT.

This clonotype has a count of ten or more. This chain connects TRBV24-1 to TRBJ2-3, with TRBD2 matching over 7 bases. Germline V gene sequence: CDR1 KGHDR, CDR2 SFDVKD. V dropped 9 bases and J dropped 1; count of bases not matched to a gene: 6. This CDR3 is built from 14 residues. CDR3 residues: CATLGREGTDTQYF. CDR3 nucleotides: TGTGCCACCTTGGGTCGGGAGGGCACAGATACGCAGTATTTT.

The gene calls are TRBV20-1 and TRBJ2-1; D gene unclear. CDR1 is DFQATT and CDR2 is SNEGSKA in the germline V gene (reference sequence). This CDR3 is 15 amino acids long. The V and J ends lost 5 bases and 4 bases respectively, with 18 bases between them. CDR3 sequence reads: CSALESRIRYNEQFF. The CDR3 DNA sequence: TGCAGTGCTCTGGAATCGAGGATAAGATACAATGAGCAGTTCTTC.

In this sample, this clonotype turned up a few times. CDR3 residues: CASRPDRGYGYTF. The DNA for the CDR3 is TGTGCCAGTAGACCGGACAGGGGGTATGGCTACACCTTC. The chain uses TRBV19 and TRBJ1-2, with TRBD1 matching over 10 bases. This CDR3 is 13 amino acids long. Germline assignment: CDR1 LNHDA and CDR2 SQIVND (reference sequence). Unmatched junction bases numbered 3, after V lost 6 bases and J lost 5 bases.

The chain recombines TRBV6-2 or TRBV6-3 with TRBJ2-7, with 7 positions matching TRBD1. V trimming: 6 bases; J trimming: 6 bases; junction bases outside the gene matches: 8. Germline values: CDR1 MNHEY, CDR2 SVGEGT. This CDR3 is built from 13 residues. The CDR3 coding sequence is TGTGCCAGCAGCCGGACAGGACGCGGCGAGCAGTACTTC. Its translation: CASSRTGRGEQYF.

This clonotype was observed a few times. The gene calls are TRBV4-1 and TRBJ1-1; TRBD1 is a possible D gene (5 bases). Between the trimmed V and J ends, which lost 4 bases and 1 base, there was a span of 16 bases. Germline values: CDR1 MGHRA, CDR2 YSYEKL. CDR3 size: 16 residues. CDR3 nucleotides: TGCGCCAGCAGCCCGCTCCCGACTAGGGGGAACACTGAAGCTTTCTTT. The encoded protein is CASSPLPTRGNTEAFF.

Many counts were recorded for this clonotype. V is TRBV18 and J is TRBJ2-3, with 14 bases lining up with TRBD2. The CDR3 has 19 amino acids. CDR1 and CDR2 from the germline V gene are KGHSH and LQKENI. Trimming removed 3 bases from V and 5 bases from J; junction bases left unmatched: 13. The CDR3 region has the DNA TGTGCCAGCTCACCTCCAACCTCCTCAGGACTAGCGGGAGGAGATACGCAGTATTTT. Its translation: CASSPPTSSGLAGGDTQYF.

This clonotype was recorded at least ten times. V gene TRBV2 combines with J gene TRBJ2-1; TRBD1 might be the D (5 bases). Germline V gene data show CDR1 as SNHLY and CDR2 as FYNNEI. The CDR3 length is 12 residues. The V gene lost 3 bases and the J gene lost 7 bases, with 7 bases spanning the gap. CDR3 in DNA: TGTGCCAGCAGTGAGACAGTGAATGAGCAGTTCTTC. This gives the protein CASSETVNEQFF.

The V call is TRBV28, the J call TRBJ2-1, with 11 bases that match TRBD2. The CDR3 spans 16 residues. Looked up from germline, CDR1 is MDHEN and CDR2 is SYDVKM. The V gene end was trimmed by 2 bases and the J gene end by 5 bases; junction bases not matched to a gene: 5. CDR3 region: CASSLPLAGGHNEQFF. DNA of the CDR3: TGTGCCAGCAGTTTACCCCTAGCGGGAGGTCACAATGAGCAGTTCTTC.

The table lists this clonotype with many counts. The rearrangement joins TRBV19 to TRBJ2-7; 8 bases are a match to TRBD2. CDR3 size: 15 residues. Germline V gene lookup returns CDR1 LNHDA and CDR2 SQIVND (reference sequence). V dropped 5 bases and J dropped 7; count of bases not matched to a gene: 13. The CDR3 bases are TGTGCCAGTAGTCTCCGTCCAGCGGGAGTTTTTGAGCAGTACTTC. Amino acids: CASSLRPAGVFEQYF.

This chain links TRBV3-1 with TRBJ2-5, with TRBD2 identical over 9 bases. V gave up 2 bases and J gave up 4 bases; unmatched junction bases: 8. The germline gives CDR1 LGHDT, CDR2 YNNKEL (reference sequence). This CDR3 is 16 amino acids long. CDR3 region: CASSQRAGGRGETQYF. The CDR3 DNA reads TGTGCCAGCAGCCAACGGGCGGGAGGGAGAGGAGAGACCCAGTACTTC.

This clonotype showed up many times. The CDR3 reads CASSRTGQDTQYF. The CDR3 DNA reads TGTGCCAGTAGTAGGACAGGTCAAGATACGCAGTATTTT. V is TRBV19 and J is TRBJ2-3; TRBD1 matches 7 bases. Germline V CDR1 and CDR2: LNHDA, SQIVND (reference sequence). V dropped 4 bases and J dropped 5; count of bases not matched to a gene: 3. This CDR3 comprises 13 residues.

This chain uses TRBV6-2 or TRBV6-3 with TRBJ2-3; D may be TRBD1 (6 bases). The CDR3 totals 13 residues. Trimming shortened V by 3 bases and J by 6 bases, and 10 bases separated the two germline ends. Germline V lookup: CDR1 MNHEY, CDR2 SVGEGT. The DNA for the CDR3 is TGTGCCAGCAGTTATACAGGGATGGATACGCAGTATTTT. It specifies CASSYTGMDTQYF.

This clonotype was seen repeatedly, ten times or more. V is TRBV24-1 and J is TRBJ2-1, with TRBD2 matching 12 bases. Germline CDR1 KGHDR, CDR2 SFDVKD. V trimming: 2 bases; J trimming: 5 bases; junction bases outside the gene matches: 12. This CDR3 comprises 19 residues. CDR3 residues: CATSDSGLAGPRLHNEQFF. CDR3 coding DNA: TGTGCCACCAGTGATTCCGGACTAGCGGGACCCCGTTTGCACAATGAGCAGTTCTTC.

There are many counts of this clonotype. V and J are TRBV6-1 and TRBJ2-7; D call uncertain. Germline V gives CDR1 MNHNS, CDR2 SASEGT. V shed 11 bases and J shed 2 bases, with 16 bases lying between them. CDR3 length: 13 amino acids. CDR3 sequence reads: CAVQPRSTYEQYF. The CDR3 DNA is TGTGCCGTTCAACCCAGGAGCACCTACGAGCAGTACTTC.

CDR3 in amino acids: CASTFALQNRGGGNEQFF. The CDR3 region has the DNA TGTGCCAGCACCTTCGCACTCCAGAACCGGGGGGGGGGCAATGAGCAGTTCTTC. This chain connects TRBV6-2 or TRBV6-3 to TRBJ2-1; 8 positions agree with TRBD2. The ends lost 7 bases at V and 6 bases at J; junction bases unmatched: 20. The CDR3 length is 18 residues. Germline CDR1 reads MNHEY; CDR2 reads SVGEGT.

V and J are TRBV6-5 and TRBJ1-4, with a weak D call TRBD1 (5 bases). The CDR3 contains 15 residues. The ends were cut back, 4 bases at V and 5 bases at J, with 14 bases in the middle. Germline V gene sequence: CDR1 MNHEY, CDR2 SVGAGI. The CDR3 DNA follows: TGTGCCAGCAGTTCTAGGGACCCTCAGAATGAAAAACTGTTTTTT. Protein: CASSSRDPQNEKLFF.

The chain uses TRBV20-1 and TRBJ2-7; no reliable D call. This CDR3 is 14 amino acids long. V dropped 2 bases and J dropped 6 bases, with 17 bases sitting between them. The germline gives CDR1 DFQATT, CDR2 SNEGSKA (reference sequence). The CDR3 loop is CSARKEWEYVEQYF. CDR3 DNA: TGCAGTGCTAGAAAAGAGTGGGAATACGTCGAGCAGTACTTC.

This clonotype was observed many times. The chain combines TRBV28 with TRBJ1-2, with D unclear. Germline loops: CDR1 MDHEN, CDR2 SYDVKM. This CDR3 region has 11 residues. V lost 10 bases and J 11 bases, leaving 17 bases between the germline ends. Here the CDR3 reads CATGSGRVYTF. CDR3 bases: TGTGCCACCGGTAGCGGACGGGTTTACACCTTC.

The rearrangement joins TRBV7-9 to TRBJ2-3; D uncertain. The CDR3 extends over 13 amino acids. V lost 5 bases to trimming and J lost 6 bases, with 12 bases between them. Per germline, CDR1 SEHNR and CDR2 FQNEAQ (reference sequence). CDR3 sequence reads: CASSQDPMDTQYF. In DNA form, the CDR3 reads TGTGCCAGCAGCCAAGACCCGATGGATACGCAGTATTTT. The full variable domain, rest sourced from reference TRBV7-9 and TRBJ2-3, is DTGVSQNPRHKITKRGQNVTFRCDPISEHNRLYWYRQTLGQGPEFLTYFQNEAQLEKSRLLSDRFSAERPKGSFSTLEIQRTEQGDSAMYLCASSQDPMDTQYFGPGTRLTVL.

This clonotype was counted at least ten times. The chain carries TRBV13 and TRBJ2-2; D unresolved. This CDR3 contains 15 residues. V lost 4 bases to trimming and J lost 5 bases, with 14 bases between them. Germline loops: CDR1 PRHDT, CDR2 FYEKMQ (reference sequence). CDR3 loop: CASSSQTTRTGELFF. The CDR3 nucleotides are TGTGCCAGCAGCTCCCAAACAACACGAACCGGGGAGCTGTTTTTT.

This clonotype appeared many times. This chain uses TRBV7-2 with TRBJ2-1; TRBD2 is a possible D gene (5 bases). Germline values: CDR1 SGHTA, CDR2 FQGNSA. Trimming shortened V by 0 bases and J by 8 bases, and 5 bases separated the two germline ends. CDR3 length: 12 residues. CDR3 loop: CASSLALDEQFF. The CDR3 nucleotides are TGTGCCAGCAGCTTAGCACTAGATGAGCAGTTCTTC.

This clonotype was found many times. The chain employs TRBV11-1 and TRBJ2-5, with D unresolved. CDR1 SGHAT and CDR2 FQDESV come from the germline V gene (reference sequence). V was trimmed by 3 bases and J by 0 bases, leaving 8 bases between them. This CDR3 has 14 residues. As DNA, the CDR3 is TGTGCCAGCAGCTTTGGACCGGACCAAGAGACCCAGTACTTC. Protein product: CASSFGPDQETQYF.

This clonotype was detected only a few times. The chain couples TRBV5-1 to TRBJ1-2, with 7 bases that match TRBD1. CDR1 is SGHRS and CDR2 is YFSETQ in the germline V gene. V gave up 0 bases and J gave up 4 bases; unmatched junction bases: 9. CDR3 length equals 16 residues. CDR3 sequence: CASSLETGMGGYGYTF. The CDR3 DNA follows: TGCGCCAGCAGCTTGGAGACAGGGATGGGGGGCTATGGCTACACCTTC.

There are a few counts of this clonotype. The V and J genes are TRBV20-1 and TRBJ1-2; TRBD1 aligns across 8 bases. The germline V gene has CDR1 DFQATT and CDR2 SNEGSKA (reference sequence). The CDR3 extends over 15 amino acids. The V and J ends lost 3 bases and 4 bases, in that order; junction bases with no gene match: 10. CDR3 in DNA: TGCAGTGCTAGGCGTACAGGGGGTGGGATCTATGGCTACACCTTC. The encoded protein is CSARRTGGGIYGYTF.

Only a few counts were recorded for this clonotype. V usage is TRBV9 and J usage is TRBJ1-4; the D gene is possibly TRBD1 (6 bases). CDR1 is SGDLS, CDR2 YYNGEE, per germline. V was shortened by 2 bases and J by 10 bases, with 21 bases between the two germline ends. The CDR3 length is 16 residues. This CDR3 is CASSVSPQGREGKLFF. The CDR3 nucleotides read TGTGCCAGCAGCGTTTCGCCGCAGGGGCGTGAGGGAAAACTGTTTTTT.